The clone carrying this TCR beta chain has just a few counts. Antigen: not known. This specimen comes from a study of PD-1 blockade in classical Hodgkin lymphoma. As for the study in general: Patients were dosed intravenously with nivolumab at 3 mg/kg every 2 weeks. Study observations and caveats: The authors have not defined what causes the repertoire differences, possibly disease activity or prior therapy. By cycle point C4D1, TCR diversity had risen significantly in CD4+ cells (but not CD8+ cells).

Germline V gene lookup returns CDR1 MNHEY and CDR2 SMNVEV (reference sequence). This CDR3 contains 16 residues. Trimming at V came to 4 bases and at J to 4 bases, leaving 12 bases not matched to a gene. Relapses following autologous stem cell transplantation were seen in all patients, with brentuximab vedotin exposure varying. Negative selection with magnetic separation was used to purify CD4+ T cells from thawed PBMCs. The study recorded best responses of complete response, partial response or progressive disease. The protocol was immunoSEQ multiplex PCR, while the TCRdb copy is restricted to in-frame clones and leaves out a portion. The sample includes around 17,000 clones, 85% seen only once; the top ten take 1%.

The specimen comprised CD4+ T cells from blood, sampled at baseline. The chain links TRBV27 to TRBJ1-2; 7 bases map to TRBD1. This TCR was recovered from a human donor with classical Hodgkin lymphoma. The CDR3 DNA sequence: TGTGCCAGCAGTTCCGTTCGAACAGGGGACCGCTATGGCTACACCTTC. Translating gives CASSSVRTGDRYGYTF.